Following are 16 T cell receptor beta chains from one sample sequenced in a study of T cell responses to AZD1222 COVID-19 vaccine. Generated by immunoSEQ multiplex PCR, the TCRdb table keeps only in-frame clones and is missing some. This table holds roughly 150,000 clones, approximately 88% found once. Sample: peripheral blood, taken on day 0 of AZD1222 vaccination. These receptors originate from an adult in good health.

The chain couples TRBV6-2 or TRBV6-3 to TRBJ1-1; 7 nucleotides align to TRBD1. J was trimmed by 8 bases and V by 4 bases; bases with no gene match: 10. The CDR3 runs to 14 residues. Germline CDR1 and CDR2: MNHEY and SVGEGT. The CDR3 here is CASSSPDRRAEAFF. CDR3 nucleotides: TGTGCCAGCAGTTCCCCGGACAGGCGGGCCGAAGCTTTCTTT.

The V gene is TRBV4-3, the J gene TRBJ1-1; 7 bases agree with TRBD1. J lost 0 bases, V lost 6 bases, and 4 bases had no gene match. Germline V gives CDR1 LGHNA, CDR2 YSLEER. There are 14 residues in the CDR3. CDR3 amino acids: CASSNRGMNTEAFF. The CDR3 DNA reads TGCGCCAGCAGTAACAGGGGAATGAACACTGAAGCTTTCTTT.

The chain combines TRBV28 with TRBJ2-3; 7 bases match TRBD1. The CDR3 loop spans 16 amino acids. The junction had 10 bases not matched to a gene; V was cut back by 5 bases and J by 2 bases. Germline V CDR1 and CDR2: MDHEN, SYDVKM. The CDR3 region has the DNA TGTGCCAGCAGTCCCCGTGACAGGGAGAACACAGATACGCAGTATTTT. It is translated as CASSPRDRENTDTQYF.

The chain uses TRBV7-2 and TRBJ2-1; TRBD2 matches 8 bases. CDR1 is SGHTA and CDR2 is FQGNSA in the germline V gene. This CDR3 region has 15 residues. After removal of 6 bases from V and 2 bases from J, the junction contained 6 bases not matched to a gene. In DNA, the CDR3 is TGTGCCAGCAGTTTTGAAGCGGGGGCCTACAATGAGCAGTTCTTC. Translating gives CASSFEAGAYNEQFF.

The sample holds one count of this clone. V is TRBV4-3 and J is TRBJ2-2, with D perhaps matching TRBD1 (6 bases). CDR1 and CDR2 from the germline V gene are LGHNA and YSLEER. The CDR3 totals 14 residues. V lost 6 bases, J lost 5 bases, and 13 bases lay in between. In DNA form, the CDR3 reads TGCGCCAGCAGATGGGATAGGGGGACCGGGGAGCTGTTTTTT. It encodes CASRWDRGTGELFF.

The chain links TRBV28 to TRBJ1-5, with D perhaps TRBD1 (5 bases). In germline, CDR1 is MDHEN, CDR2 SYDVKM. The CDR3 consists of 14 residues. Trimming removed 2 bases at V and 3 bases at J, with 8 bases between. The CDR3: CASSLDSSNQPQHF. CDR3 DNA: TGTGCCAGCAGTTTAGACAGTTCCAATCAGCCCCAGCATTTT. The whole variable domain, filled in from reference TRBV28 and TRBJ1-5, reads DVKVTQSSRYLVKRTGEKVFLECVQDMDHENMFWYRQDPGLGLRLIYFSYDVKMKEKGDIPEGYSVSREKKERFSLILESASTNQTSMYLCASSLDSSNQPQHFGDGTRLSIL.

The chain has TRBV19 and TRBJ2-6, with 12 bases fitting TRBD1. V lost 4 bases and J lost 2; bases outside the gene matches: 6. Germline loops: CDR1 LNHDA, CDR2 SQIVND (reference sequence). The CDR3 is made up of 18 amino acids. The CDR3 loop is CASSTTGTGGAGANVLTF. The CDR3 DNA is TGTGCCAGTAGTACGACCGGGACAGGGGGCGCTGGGGCCAACGTCCTGACTTTC.

The V gene is TRBV19, the J gene TRBJ1-1, with TRBD1 matching 7 bases. The V gene's germline CDR1 is LNHDA and CDR2 SQIVND (reference sequence). J gave up 4 bases and V 1 base, and 9 bases lay outside the gene matches. The CDR3 has 16 amino acids. The CDR3 region is CASSIVGLRGSTEAFF. Written as DNA, the CDR3 is TGTGCCAGTAGTATAGTTGGCCTCAGGGGGAGCACTGAAGCTTTCTTT.

The chain carries TRBV18 and TRBJ1-1, with 8 bases lining up with TRBD1. CDR3 size: 14 residues. Germline CDR1 is KGHSH and CDR2 is LQKENI. Trimming cost V 4 bases and J 4 bases; bases outside gene matches: 5. The CDR3 is CASSRTGQGTEAFF. The DNA for the CDR3 is TGTGCCAGCTCACGAACTGGACAGGGCACTGAAGCTTTCTTT.

The V call is TRBV12-5, the J call TRBJ2-1; the D gene is possibly TRBD2 (5 bases). V gave up 6 bases and J gave up 8 bases, with 8 bases separating them. Looked up from germline, CDR1 is LGHNT and CDR2 is FRNRAP. The CDR3 loop spans 11 amino acids. Here the CDR3 reads CASGHGDEQFF. Written as DNA, the CDR3 is TGTGCTAGTGGGCACGGGGATGAGCAGTTCTTC.

The chain combines TRBV9 with TRBJ2-1, with D perhaps TRBD1 or TRBD2 (5 bases each). The CDR3 spans 14 residues. The germline gives CDR1 SGDLS, CDR2 YYNGEE. V lost 1 base and J lost 4, with 9 bases in between. The CDR3 coding sequence is TGTGCCAGCAGCGTAACCGGGGCTTACAATGAGCAGTTCTTC. It yields the protein CASSVTGAYNEQFF.

A note on this clone: At one end the junction does not follow the germline gene, possibly because of a read error. J is TRBJ2-2 and V is TRBV5-4; D call uncertain. The CDR3 runs to 12 residues. CDR1 and CDR2 (germline): SGHNT, YYREEE (reference sequence). The CDR3 DNA reads TGTGCCAGCAGGTTGGTCACCGGGGAGCTGTTTTTT. This codes for CASRLVTGELFF.

V is TRBV7-8 and J is TRBJ2-7; 7 bases match TRBD2. V gave up 3 bases and J gave up 5 bases; unmatched junction bases: 10. CDR1 is SGHVS and CDR2 is FQNEAQ in the germline V gene. This CDR3 is 15 amino acids long. CDR3 protein: CASSFLGAGSHEQYF. Here the CDR3 DNA reads TGTGCCAGCAGCTTCCTGGGAGCGGGGTCCCACGAGCAGTACTTC.

V and J are TRBV2 and TRBJ1-1; D gene unclear. V dropped 3 bases and J dropped 4 bases, with 3 bases sitting between them. The CDR3 runs 11 residues. CDR1 is SNHLY and CDR2 is FYNNEI in the germline V gene. CDR3 nucleotide sequence: TGTGCCAGCAGTGATGCCACTGAAGCTTTCTTT. The encoded protein is CASSDATEAFF.

This clone has only one observation. The rearrangement uses TRBV7-3 and TRBJ2-3, with D perhaps matching TRBD1 (6 bases). Per germline, CDR1 SGHTA and CDR2 FQGTGA. Trimming stripped 2 bases from V and 4 bases from J, with 7 bases between. The CDR3 is made up of 13 amino acids. The CDR3 loop reads CASSLGGSDTQYF. The CDR3 DNA sequence: TGTGCCAGCAGCTTAGGGGGCTCAGATACGCAGTATTTT.

This clone showed up just a few times. The chain recombines TRBV6-1 with TRBJ2-7, with TRBD1 matching 8 bases. CDR3 size: 15 residues. The V segment lost 1 base and the J segment 3 bases; nucleotides outside the gene matches: 5. The germline CDR1 and CDR2 sequences are MNHNS and SASEGT. The CDR3 DNA sequence: TGTGCCAGCAGTGAAGATGGGACAGGCGGCTACGAGCAGTACTTC. Translation: CASSEDGTGGYEQYF.